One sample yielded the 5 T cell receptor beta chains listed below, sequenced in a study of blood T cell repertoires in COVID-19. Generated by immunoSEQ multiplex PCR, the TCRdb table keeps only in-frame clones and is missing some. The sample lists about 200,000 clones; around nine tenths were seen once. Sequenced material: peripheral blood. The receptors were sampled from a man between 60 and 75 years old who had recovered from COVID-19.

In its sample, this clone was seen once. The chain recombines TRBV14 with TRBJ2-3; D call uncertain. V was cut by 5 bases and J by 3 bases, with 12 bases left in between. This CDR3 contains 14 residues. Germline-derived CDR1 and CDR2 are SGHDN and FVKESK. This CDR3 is CASSLLTRTDTQYF. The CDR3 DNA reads TGTGCCAGCAGCTTATTAACCCGGACAGATACGCAGTATTTT.

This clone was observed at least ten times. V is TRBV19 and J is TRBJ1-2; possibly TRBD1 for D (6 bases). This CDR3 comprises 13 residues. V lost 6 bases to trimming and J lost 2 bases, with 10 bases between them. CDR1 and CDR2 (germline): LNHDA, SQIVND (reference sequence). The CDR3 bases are TGTGCCAGTAGCTACGGGACAAACTATGGCTACACCTTC. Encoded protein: CASSYGTNYGYTF.

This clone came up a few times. CDR3 protein: CASSDRIRDSGNTIYF. The CDR3, as DNA: TGTGCCAGCAGCGACCGAATCAGGGATTCTGGAAACACCATATATTTT. The genes are TRBV9 and TRBJ1-3; tentatively, D is TRBD1 (5 bases). CDR1 is SGDLS and CDR2 is YYNGEE in the germline V gene. Trimming cost V 3 bases and J 1 base, with 14 bases left between them. The CDR3 extends over 16 amino acids.

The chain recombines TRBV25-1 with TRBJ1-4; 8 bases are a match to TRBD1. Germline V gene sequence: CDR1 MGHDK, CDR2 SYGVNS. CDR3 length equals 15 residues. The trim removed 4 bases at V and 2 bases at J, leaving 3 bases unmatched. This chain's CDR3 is CASSGQGATNEKLFF. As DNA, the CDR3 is TGTGCCAGCAGTGGGCAGGGGGCGACTAATGAAAAACTGTTTTTT.

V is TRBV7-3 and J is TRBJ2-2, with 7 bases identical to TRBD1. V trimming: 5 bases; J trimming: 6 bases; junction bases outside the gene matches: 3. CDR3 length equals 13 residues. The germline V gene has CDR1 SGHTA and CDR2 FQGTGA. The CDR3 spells CASSPQGAGELFF. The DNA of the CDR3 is TGTGCCAGCAGCCCTCAGGGGGCCGGGGAGCTGTTTTTT.